The source of this TCR beta chain is a study of shared clonotypes between healthy human individuals. Some clones are missing from TCRdb's copy, which holds only in-frame ones; the method was immunoSEQ multiplex PCR. The sample includes about 580,000 clones, about 98% seen only once; the top ten take 0.25% to 0.35%. CDR1 and CDR2 from the germline V gene are LGHNT and FRNRAP. V was clipped by 2 bases and J by 5 bases; unmatched bases: 9. This CDR3 contains 16 residues. Naive CD8 cells comprised CD45RO-negative, CCR7-positively selected cells, excluding terminally differentiated effector memory CD45RA+ cells.

This rearrangement joins TRBV12-5 to TRBJ2-1; 7 bases map to TRBD2. This clonotype originated in a man aged 25-45 years in good health. The sample consisted of naive CD8+ T cells sorted from blood. CDR3 sequence reads: CASGLFPAAGDNEQFF. For the CDR3, the DNA is TGTGCTAGTGGTTTGTTCCCAGCGGCGGGGGACAATGAGCAGTTCTTC.